Reported below is one T cell receptor (beta chain). Its target is not known. The assay was carried out at the deep level. Assay: immunoSEQ multiplex PCR; the TCRdb copy retains only in-frame clones and omits some. Found here are about 960,000 clones, approximately 80% of them singletons; the top ten hold around 1.5%. This entry is derived from a study of shared clonotypes between healthy human individuals. There are 17 residues in the CDR3. CDR1 SNHLY and CDR2 FYNNEI come from the germline V gene. V shed 5 bases, J shed 8 bases, and the junction held 15 bases outside the gene matches. Findings of the study overall: Larger estimated richness was generally recorded for naive subsets relative to memory subsets. When compared with the clonotypes that were shared by all four sorted-subset donors, the non-shared clonotypes turned out to have lower generation probabilities.

Sequenced: memory CD4+ T cells sorted from blood. Subset in this sample: CD45RA-negative fraction. This clonotype was obtained from a man aged 18 to 30 in good health. The chain has TRBV2 and TRBJ1-3; TRBD1 agrees at 10 bases. CDR3 DNA sequence: TGTGCCAGCAGTCCCCAATCCCCGGGACAGGGGTTGTACACCATATATTTT. It is translated as CASSPQSPGQGLYTIYF. The full variable domain, in which reference TRBV2 and TRBJ1-3 provide the parts outside the CDR3, is EPEVTQTPSHQVTQMGQEVILRCVPISNHLYFYWYRQILGQKVEFLVSFYNNEISEKSEIFDDQFSVERPDGSNFTLKIRSTKLEDSAMYFCASSPQSPGQGLYTIYFGEGSWLTVV.